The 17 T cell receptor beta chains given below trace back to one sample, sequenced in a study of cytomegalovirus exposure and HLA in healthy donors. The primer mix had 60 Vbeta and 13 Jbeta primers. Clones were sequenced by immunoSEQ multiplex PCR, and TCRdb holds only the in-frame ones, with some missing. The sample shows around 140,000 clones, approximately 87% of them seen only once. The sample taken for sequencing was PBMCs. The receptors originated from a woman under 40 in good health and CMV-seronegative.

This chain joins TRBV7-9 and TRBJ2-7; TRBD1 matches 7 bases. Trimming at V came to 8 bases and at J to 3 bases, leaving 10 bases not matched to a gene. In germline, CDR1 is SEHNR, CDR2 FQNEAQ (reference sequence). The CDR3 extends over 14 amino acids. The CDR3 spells CASGRTRQGYEQYF. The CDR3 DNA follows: TGTGCCAGCGGTCGTACTAGACAGGGCTACGAGCAGTACTTC.

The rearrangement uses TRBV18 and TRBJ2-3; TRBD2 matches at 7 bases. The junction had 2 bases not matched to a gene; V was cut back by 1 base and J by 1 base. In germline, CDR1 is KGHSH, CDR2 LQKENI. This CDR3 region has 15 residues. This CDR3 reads CASSPRTSGTDTQYF. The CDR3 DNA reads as TGTGCCAGCTCACCACGCACTAGCGGCACAGATACGCAGTATTTT.

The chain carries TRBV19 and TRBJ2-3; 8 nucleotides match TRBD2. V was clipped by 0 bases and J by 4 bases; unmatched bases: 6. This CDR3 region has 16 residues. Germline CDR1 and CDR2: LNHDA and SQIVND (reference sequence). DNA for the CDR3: TGTGCCAGTAGTATAGAGACGGGACTAGTCGCAGATACGCAGTATTTT. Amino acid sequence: CASSIETGLVADTQYF.

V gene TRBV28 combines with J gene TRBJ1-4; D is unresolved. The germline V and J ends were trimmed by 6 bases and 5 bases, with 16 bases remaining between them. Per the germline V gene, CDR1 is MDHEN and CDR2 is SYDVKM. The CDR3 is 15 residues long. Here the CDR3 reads CASRPSVGGNEKLFF. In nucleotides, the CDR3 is TGTGCCAGCAGGCCTAGCGTGGGCGGGAATGAAAAACTGTTTTTT.

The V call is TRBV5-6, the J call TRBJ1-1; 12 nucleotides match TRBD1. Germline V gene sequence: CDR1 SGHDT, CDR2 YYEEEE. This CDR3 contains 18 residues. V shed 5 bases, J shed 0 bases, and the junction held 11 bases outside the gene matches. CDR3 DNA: TGTGCCAGCAGGGGACAGGGGGCGTCAAGCTATATGAACACTGAAGCTTTCTTT. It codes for CASRGQGASSYMNTEAFF.

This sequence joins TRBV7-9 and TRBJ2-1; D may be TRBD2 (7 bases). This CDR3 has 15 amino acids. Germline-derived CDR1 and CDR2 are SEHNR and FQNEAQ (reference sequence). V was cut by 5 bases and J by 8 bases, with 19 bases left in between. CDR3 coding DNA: TGTGCCAGCAGCCCTCAAGGGGGAGGGCCGTATGAGCAGTTCTTC. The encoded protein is CASSPQGGGPYEQFF.

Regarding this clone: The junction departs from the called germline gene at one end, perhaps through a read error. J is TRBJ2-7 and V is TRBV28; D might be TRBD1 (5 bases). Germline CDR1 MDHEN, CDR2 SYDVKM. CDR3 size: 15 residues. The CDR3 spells CASSLGYNSIALRDF. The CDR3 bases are TGTGCCAGCAGTTTAGGTTATAACAGCATAGCTCTCAGGGACTTC. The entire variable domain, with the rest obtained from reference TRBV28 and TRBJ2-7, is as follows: DVKVTQSSRYLVKRTGEKVFLECVQDMDHENMFWYRQDPGLGLRLIYFSYDVKMKEKGDIPEGYSVSREKKERFSLILESASTNQTSMYLCASSLGYNSIALRDFGPGTRLTVT.

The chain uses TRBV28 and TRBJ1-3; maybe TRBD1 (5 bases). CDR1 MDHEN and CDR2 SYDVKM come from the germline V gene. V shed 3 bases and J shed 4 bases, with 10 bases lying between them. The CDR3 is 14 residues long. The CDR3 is CASSFQGLGNTIYF. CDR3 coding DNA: TGTGCCAGCAGTTTTCAGGGTCTCGGAAACACCATATATTTT.

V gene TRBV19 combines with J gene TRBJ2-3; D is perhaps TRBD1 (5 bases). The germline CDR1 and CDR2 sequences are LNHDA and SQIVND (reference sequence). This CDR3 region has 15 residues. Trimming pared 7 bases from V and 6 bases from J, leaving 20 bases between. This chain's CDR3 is CASTAGSGLGDTQYF. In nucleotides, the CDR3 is TGTGCCAGTACGGCAGGGTCGGGTTTAGGCGATACGCAGTATTTT.

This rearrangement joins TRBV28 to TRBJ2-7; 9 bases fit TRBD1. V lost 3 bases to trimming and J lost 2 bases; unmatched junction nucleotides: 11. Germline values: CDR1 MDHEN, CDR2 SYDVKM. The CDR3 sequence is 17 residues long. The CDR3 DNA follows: TGTGCCAGCAGTTTGGGAACGGCGGGGACAGGGACCTACGAGCAGTACTTC. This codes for CASSLGTAGTGTYEQYF. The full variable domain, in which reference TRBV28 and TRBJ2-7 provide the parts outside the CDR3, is DVKVTQSSRYLVKRTGEKVFLECVQDMDHENMFWYRQDPGLGLRLIYFSYDVKMKEKGDIPEGYSVSREKKERFSLILESASTNQTSMYLCASSLGTAGTGTYEQYFGPGTRLTVT.

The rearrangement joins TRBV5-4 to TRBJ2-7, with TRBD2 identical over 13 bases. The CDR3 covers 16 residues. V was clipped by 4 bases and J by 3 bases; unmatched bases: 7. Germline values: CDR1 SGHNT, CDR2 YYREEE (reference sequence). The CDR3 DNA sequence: TGTGCCAGCAGCCTACGGACTAGCGGGAGAAACTACGAGCAGTACTTC. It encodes CASSLRTSGRNYEQYF.

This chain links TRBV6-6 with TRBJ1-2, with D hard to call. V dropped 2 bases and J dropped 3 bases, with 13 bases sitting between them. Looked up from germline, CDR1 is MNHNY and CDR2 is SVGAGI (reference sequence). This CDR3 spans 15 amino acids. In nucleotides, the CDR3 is TGTGCCAGCAGTTACCCATGGGCGGGCGACTATGGCTACACCTTC. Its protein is CASSYPWAGDYGYTF.

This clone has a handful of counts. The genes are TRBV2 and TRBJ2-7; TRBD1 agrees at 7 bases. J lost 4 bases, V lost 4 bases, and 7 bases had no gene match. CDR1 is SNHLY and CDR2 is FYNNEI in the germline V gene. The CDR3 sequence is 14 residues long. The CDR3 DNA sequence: TGTGCCAGCAGTGTAATGGACAGGAGGTACGAGCAGTACTTC. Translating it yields CASSVMDRRYEQYF.

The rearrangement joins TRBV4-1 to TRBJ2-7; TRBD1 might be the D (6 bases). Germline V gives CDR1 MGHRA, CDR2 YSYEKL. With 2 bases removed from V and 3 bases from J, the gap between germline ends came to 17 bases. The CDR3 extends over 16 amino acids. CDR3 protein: CASSQPPENRDYEQYF. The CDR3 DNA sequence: TGCGCCAGCAGCCAACCGCCGGAAAACAGGGACTACGAGCAGTACTTC.

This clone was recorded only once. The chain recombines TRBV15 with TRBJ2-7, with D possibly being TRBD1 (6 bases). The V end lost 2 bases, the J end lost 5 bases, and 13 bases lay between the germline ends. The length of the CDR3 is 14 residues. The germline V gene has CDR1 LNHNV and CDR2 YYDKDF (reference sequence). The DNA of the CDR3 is TGTGCCACCAGCAGACGTCAGGGGAGCGACGAGCAGTACTTC. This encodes CATSRRQGSDEQYF.

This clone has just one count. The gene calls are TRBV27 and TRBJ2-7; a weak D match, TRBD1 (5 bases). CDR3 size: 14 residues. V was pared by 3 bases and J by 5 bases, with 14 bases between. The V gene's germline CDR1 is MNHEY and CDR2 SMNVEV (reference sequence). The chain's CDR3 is CASSLGRIVHEQYF. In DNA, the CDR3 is TGTGCCAGCAGTTTGGGGCGGATCGTCCACGAGCAGTACTTC.

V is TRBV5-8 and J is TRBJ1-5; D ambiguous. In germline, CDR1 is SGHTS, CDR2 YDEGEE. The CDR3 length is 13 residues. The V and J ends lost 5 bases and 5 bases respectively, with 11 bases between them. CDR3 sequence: CASSLYRDQPQHF. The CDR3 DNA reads TGTGCCAGCAGTTTATATCGAGATCAGCCCCAGCATTTT.